This is a list of T cell receptor beta chains from one sample in a study of Ad26.COV2.S vaccination and SARS-CoV-2 variants. Assay: immunoSEQ multiplex PCR; the TCRdb copy retains only in-frame clones and omits some. The sample lists about 450,000 clones, roughly 89% occurring once. Sequencing used peripheral blood, obtained in a trial of Ad26.COV2.S vaccine versus placebo. These receptors were obtained from a person between 18 and 59 years old who received the Ad26.COV2.S COVID-19 vaccine or a placebo. The CDR3 runs from the conserved cysteine through the conserved F or W. The D gene is left open where the match is weak. Clone size is given for some rows only: seen once, a few or many times, or a class if the clone is expanded.

D gene	J gene	V gene	clone size	CDR3 DNA	CDR3 protein
NA	TRBJ2-1	TRBV10-3	NA	TGTGCCATCAGTGAGACCCTCCTTCAGGGAGCCAATGAGCAGTTCTTC	CAISETLLQGANEQFF
NA	TRBJ1-1	TRBV29-1	once	TGCAGCGTTGAACGGTATGAAGCTTTCTTT	CSVERYEAFF
NA	TRBJ2-1	TRBV28	NA	TGTGCCAGCAGTTTCATGGGAGACCCACCCGATGAGCAGTTCTTC	CASSFMGDPPDEQFF
NA	TRBJ2-1	TRBV7-2	NA	TGTGCCAGCAGCCCCGGAGGGGGGGGGACCAATGAGCAGTTCTTC	CASSPGGGGTNEQFF
TRBD2	TRBJ2-1	TRBV27	NA	TGTGCCAGAGTCGCGGGGGGGCCTCTCAATGAGCAGTTCTTC	CARVAGGPLNEQFF
NA	TRBJ1-1	TRBV28	NA	TGTGCTACCCGGCGGGGCTACAGGAACACTGAAGCTTTCTTT	CATRRGYRNTEAFF
NA	TRBJ1-6	TRBV7-2	once	TGTGCCAGCAGCCAACCTTGGCGGGGCCAACTCCACTTT	CASSQPWRGQLHF
TRBD2	TRBJ2-1	TRBV5-1	NA	TGCGCCAGCAGCTTCGGACTAGCGGGAGGTGAGCAGTTCTTC	CASSFGLAGGEQFF
NA	TRBJ1-5	TRBV15	NA	TGTGCCACCGGACGGGCGGGTAGCAATCAGCCCCAGCATTTT	CATGRAGSNQPQHF
TRBD1	TRBJ2-1	TRBV12-3/TRBV12-4	NA	TGTGCCAGTACTAACAGGGGTGGTGAGCAGTTCTTC	CASTNRGGEQFF
NA	TRBJ2-7	TRBV28	NA	TGTGCCAGCAGTTACGGACCTACCGACTACGAGCAGTACTTC	CASSYGPTDYEQYF
NA	TRBJ2-3	TRBV19	NA	TGTGCCAGTAGTAGAGGTCCTGGGACTAGCACAGATACGCAGTATTTT	CASSRGPGTSTDTQYF
NA	TRBJ2-2	TRBV27	NA	TGTGCCAGCAGTTTACAGACAGCCGGGGAGCTGTTTTTT	CASSLQTAGELFF
NA	TRBJ1-2	TRBV7-3	NA	TGTGCCAGCAGCCCCGTGGGGGGGGCTTCCTTCTATGGCTACACCTTC	CASSPVGGASFYGYTF
NA	TRBJ2-7	TRBV28	NA	TGTGCCAGCAGTTTCCCCCCCCACGTGGCAGGGTCCGAGCAGTACTTC	CASSFPPHVAGSEQYF
NA	TRBJ1-1	TRBV7-2	NA	TGTGCCAGCACCTTGTATAGAACAGCGTCGGGGGCTTTCTTT	CASTLYRTASGAFF
NA	TRBJ1-1	TRBV6-5	NA	TGTGCCAGCGGGAGGCTGCACACTGAAGCTTTCTTT	CASGRLHTEAFF
NA	TRBJ1-1	TRBV12-3/TRBV12-4	NA	TGTGCCAGCAGCTGGGCACCATACACTGAAGCTTTCTTT	CASSWAPYTEAFF
NA	TRBJ1-1	TRBV5-1	once	TGCGCCAGCAGCTTAACCCCGACTAGGGGCACTGAAGCTTTCTTT	CASSLTPTRGTEAFF
TRBD2	TRBJ2-3	TRBV24-1	NA	TGTGCCACCAGTGCGCCGGGTCTAGCGGGCTCAGATACGCAGTATTTT	CATSAPGLAGSDTQYF
NA	TRBJ2-2	TRBV10-2	once	TGCGCCAGCAGTGAGTCCGGGCGGAGCAACACCGGGGAGCTGTTTTTT	CASSESGRSNTGELFF
NA	TRBJ1-6	TRBV18	NA	TGTGCCAGCTCACCAATCCGGGACGTACAGAGCTCCTATAATTCACCCCTCCACTTT	CASSPIRDVQSSYNSPLHF
TRBD1	TRBJ1-5	TRBV2	NA	TGTGCCAGCAGTGAAGCCGGGACAGGGTATCAGCCCCAGCATTTT	CASSEAGTGYQPQHF
NA	TRBJ1-1	TRBV25-1	NA	TGTGCCAGCAGGCCCGCAGGGGCCATTAACACTGAAGCTTTCTTT	CASRPAGAINTEAFF
NA	TRBJ2-7	TRBV2	NA	TGTGCCAGCAGTGAAGAGGGGGGGAGTCTACCCTACGAGCAGTACTTC	CASSEEGGSLPYEQYF
TRBD2	TRBJ2-1	TRBV7-3	NA	TGTGCCAGCAGCTTCGGACTAGCGGGGGATGAGCAGTTCTTC	CASSFGLAGDEQFF
NA	TRBJ2-2	TRBV14	NA	TGTGCCAGCAGCCAAAAATACGACACCGGGGAGCTGTTTTTT	CASSQKYDTGELFF
NA	TRBJ2-2	TRBV5-4	NA	TGTGCCAGCACCTGGACGGGCCGATCCGGGGAGCTGTTTTTT	CASTWTGRSGELFF
TRBD2	TRBJ2-2	TRBV7-2	once	TGTGCCAGCAGCTTAGCCCCAGCGGGAGTTTCACCCGGGGAGCTGTTTTTT	CASSLAPAGVSPGELFF
TRBD1	TRBJ1-5	TRBV19	NA	TGTGCCAGTAGTATCGGGACACAGGGGGTTCTCAATCAGCCCCAGCATTTT	CASSIGTQGVLNQPQHF
NA	TRBJ2-2	TRBV14	NA	TGTGCCAGCAGCCACCTACAGGAGGGGGTTAGCACCGGGGAGCTGTTTTTT	CASSHLQEGVSTGELFF
NA	TRBJ1-2	TRBV12-3/TRBV12-4	NA	TGTGCCAGCAGCCAGACAGCTTGGGGGGGCTACACCTTC	CASSQTAWGGYTF
NA	TRBJ1-2	TRBV9	NA	TGTGCCAGCGGCCCCGGGGGAGGTCTCTATGGCTACACCTTC	CASGPGGGLYGYTF
NA	TRBJ1-3	TRBV6-5	NA	TGTGCCAGCAGTCGACAGTATCGAAACACCATATATTTT	CASSRQYRNTIYF
NA	TRBJ1-2	TRBV15	NA	TGTGCCACCAGCAGAGATGGCTATGGCTACACCTTC	CATSRDGYGYTF